Included here is one T cell receptor beta chain sequence, with context. This entry is derived from a study of blood T cell repertoires in COVID-19. Profiling relied on immunoSEQ multiplex PCR, and the TCRdb table lists in-frame clones only, not all of them. The data contain about 150,000 clones, roughly 80% of them singletons. The germline V gene encodes CDR1 KGHSH and CDR2 LQKENI. This CDR3 comprises 15 residues. Trimming removed 2 bases from V and 0 bases from J, with 10 bases in between. Sequencing was done on a sample of peripheral blood. This sequence joins TRBV18 and TRBJ1-1; D is undetermined. The clonotype originates from a man aged 60 to 69 with acute or convalescent COVID-19. The CDR3 DNA reads as TGTGCCAGCTCACCAAACGTAGTTATGAACACTGAAGCTTTCTTT. It is translated as CASSPNVVMNTEAFF.